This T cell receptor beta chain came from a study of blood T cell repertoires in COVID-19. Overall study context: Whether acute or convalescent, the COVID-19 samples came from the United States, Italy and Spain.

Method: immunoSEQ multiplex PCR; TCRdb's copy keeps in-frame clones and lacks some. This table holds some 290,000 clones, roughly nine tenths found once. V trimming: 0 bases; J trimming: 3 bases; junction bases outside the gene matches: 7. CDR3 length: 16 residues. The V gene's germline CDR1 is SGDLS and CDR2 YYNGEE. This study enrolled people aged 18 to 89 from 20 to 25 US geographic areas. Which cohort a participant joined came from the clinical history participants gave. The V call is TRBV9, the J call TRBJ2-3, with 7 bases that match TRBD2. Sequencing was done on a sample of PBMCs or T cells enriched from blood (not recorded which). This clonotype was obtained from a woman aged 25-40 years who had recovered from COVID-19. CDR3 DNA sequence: TGTGCCAGCAGCGTAGGGGGAGGGCCGAGGACAGATACGCAGTATTTT. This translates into CASSVGGGPRTDTQYF.